What follows describes a single TCR beta chain. The antigen remains undetermined. This entry comes from a study of PD-1 blockade in classical Hodgkin lymphoma. Study as a whole: Nivolumab dosing for patients was 3 mg/kg, administered intravenously every 2 weeks.

Germline V gene lookup returns CDR1 SGHAT and CDR2 FQNNGV. The CDR3 is 16 amino acids. J gave up 2 bases and V 3 bases, and 6 bases lay outside the gene matches. The repertoire was sequenced with immunoSEQ multiplex PCR; TCRdb's copy has only in-frame clones and lacks some. The sample lists some 110,000 clones, roughly 90% seen once, with roughly 19% in the top ten. Time point of the sample: cycle 4 day 1 (C4D1), after more than five weeks of nivolumab. Each patient's relapse followed autologous stem cell transplantation, and brentuximab vedotin exposure varied. Findings and limits, study-wide: By C4D1, diversity of CD4+ TCRs had risen significantly, whereas that of CD8+ TCRs had not. Repertoire difference causes, possibly disease activity or prior therapy, remain undefined. Complete responders entered with baseline diversity on par with newly diagnosed patients, the results showed.

The chain combines TRBV11-2 with TRBJ2-1, with TRBD2 matching 8 bases. The source is a human donor with classical Hodgkin lymphoma. The sequences come from peripheral blood mononuclear cells (PBMCs), collected before the fourth cycle of nivolumab. CDR3 amino acids: CASSFGAGGAYNEQFF. The CDR3 DNA reads as TGTGCCAGCAGCTTCGGCGCGGGAGGAGCCTACAATGAGCAGTTCTTC.